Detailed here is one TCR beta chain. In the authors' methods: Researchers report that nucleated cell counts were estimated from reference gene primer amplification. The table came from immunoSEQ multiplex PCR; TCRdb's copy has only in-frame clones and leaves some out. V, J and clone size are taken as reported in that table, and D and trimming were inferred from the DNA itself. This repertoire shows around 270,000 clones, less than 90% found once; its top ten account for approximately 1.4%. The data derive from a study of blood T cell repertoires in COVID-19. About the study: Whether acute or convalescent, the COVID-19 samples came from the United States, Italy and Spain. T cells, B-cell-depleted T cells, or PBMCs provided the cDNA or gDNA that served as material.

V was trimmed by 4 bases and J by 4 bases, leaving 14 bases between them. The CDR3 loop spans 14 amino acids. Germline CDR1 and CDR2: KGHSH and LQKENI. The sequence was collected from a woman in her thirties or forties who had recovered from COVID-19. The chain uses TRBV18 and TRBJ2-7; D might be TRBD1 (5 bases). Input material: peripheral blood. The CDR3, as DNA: TGTGCCAGCTCACTCGGTCAGGGTAAATACGAGCAGTACTTC. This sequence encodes CASSLGQGKYEQYF.